Presented here are 27 T cell receptor beta chains from one specimen sequenced in a study of cytomegalovirus exposure and HLA in healthy donors. Primers for the PCR totalled 60 Vbeta and 13 Jbeta. Data came from immunoSEQ multiplex PCR; TCRdb stores just in-frame clones and leaves some out. Of 150,000 or so clones listed, roughly 79% are singletons. Sequences were obtained from PBMCs. Receptors were obtained from a woman aged 40 to 49 in good health and CMV-seropositive.

This clone was seen more than once but under ten times. The chain is built from TRBV7-9 and TRBJ1-1; 7 nucleotides agree with TRBD1. Germline V gene data show CDR1 as SEHNR and CDR2 as FQNEAQ (reference sequence). V shed 5 bases and J 3 bases; nucleotides not matched to a gene: 3. This CDR3 is built from 13 residues. The CDR3 reads CASSPTGDTEAFF. The CDR3 DNA reads TGTGCCAGCAGCCCTACAGGGGACACTGAAGCTTTCTTT.

J is TRBJ2-7 and V is TRBV5-8; TRBD1 matches at 9 bases. With 4 bases clipped from V and 10 bases from J, the junction kept 6 bases outside the gene matches. CDR1 is SGHTS and CDR2 is YDEGEE in the germline V gene. This CDR3 comprises 12 residues. CDR3 nucleotides: TGTGCCAGCAGCCCGGGACAGGGCAAACAGTACTTC. It is translated as CASSPGQGKQYF.

Comments on this clone: Within the sample, other DNA sequences also encode this same CDR3. The CDR3 DNA reads as TGTGCCAGCAGCCGGGACAGGTCCTATGGCTACACCTTC. Translated, it gives CASSRDRSYGYTF. This sequence joins TRBV7-3 and TRBJ1-2; 8 bases map to TRBD1. V lost 5 bases, J lost 4 bases, and 3 bases stayed unmatched. Germline V gives CDR1 SGHTA, CDR2 FQGTGA. The CDR3 spans 13 residues.

The chain employs TRBV28 and TRBJ2-7, with 7 bases identical to TRBD2. The CDR3 spans 19 residues. Germline-derived CDR1 and CDR2 are MDHEN and SYDVKM. V was clipped by 6 bases and J by 4 bases; unmatched bases: 24. The CDR3 nucleotides read TGTGCCAGCAGGAAGGTTTTATGGCGCGCGGGGGATGGGATTTACGAGCAGTACTTC. Translating gives CASRKVLWRAGDGIYEQYF.

The chain carries TRBV9 and TRBJ1-3; D remains unclear. The CDR3 runs to 13 residues. Germline assignment: CDR1 SGDLS and CDR2 YYNGEE. Trimming removed 3 bases from V and 5 bases from J, with 9 bases in between. The CDR3 nucleotides read TGTGCCAGCAGCGGCAGCGCCAGAAACACCATATATTTT. It yields the protein CASSGSARNTIYF.

The chain recombines TRBV15 with TRBJ2-1, with D possibly matching TRBD2 (7 bases). Per germline, CDR1 LNHNV and CDR2 YYDKDF (reference sequence). Trimming pared 0 bases from V and 4 bases from J, leaving 13 bases between. The CDR3 spans 16 residues. CDR3 amino acids: CATSREGASGYNEQFF. The CDR3, as DNA: TGTGCCACCAGCAGAGAGGGGGCTAGCGGTTACAATGAGCAGTTCTTC.

The chain has TRBV5-4 and TRBJ2-3, with 11 bases identical to TRBD2. CDR1 is SGHNT, CDR2 YYREEE, per germline (reference sequence). The CDR3 is 17 amino acids. V shed 5 bases, J shed 0 bases, and the junction held 8 bases outside the gene matches. The CDR3 bases are TGTGCCAGCAGTCCTTCTCGACTAGCGGGGAGCACAGATACGCAGTATTTT. Encoded protein: CASSPSRLAGSTDTQYF.

The V and J genes are TRBV5-6 and TRBJ2-3; 13 bases fit TRBD2. Germline-derived CDR1 and CDR2 are SGHDT and YYEEEE. The CDR3 is 15 amino acids. Unmatched junction bases numbered 4, after V lost 4 bases and J lost 5 bases. The CDR3 region has the DNA TGTGCCAGCAGCCCACTAGCGGGGGGGCAAGATACGCAGTATTTT. It specifies CASSPLAGGQDTQYF.

The gene calls are TRBV11-2 and TRBJ1-2; 9 nucleotides align to TRBD1. There are 15 residues in the CDR3. The V segment lost 6 bases and the J segment 0 bases; nucleotides outside the gene matches: 5. CDR1 is SGHAT, CDR2 FQNNGV, per germline. The CDR3 bases are TGTGCCAGCAGGGGGACAGGGTTTGCTAACTATGGCTACACCTTC. It is translated as CASRGTGFANYGYTF.

The V gene is TRBV19, the J gene TRBJ1-1; D is ambiguous. This CDR3 has 15 residues. Trimming shortened V by 5 bases and J by 1 base, and 14 bases separated the two germline ends. CDR1 LNHDA and CDR2 SQIVND come from the germline V gene (reference sequence). CDR3 DNA: TGTGCCAGTAGTTCTTCGACAAGAACGAACACTGAAGCTTTCTTT. This translates into CASSSSTRTNTEAFF.

DNA of the CDR3: TGTGCCAGCAGCGTAGGCGTCAGGGGGCGAGATGAAAAACTGTTTTTT. Translated: CASSVGVRGRDEKLFF. The chain couples TRBV9 to TRBJ1-4, with 8 nucleotides matching TRBD1. Trimming took 0 bases from V and 6 from J; bases not matched to a gene: 7. CDR1 is SGDLS and CDR2 is YYNGEE in the germline V gene. This CDR3 has 16 residues.

V gene TRBV2 combines with J gene TRBJ1-2; 7 bases line up with TRBD1. Per germline, CDR1 SNHLY and CDR2 FYNNEI. J was trimmed by 5 bases and V by 4 bases; bases with no gene match: 7. The CDR3 consists of 14 residues. The CDR3 spells CASSGIGQAYGYTF. CDR3 coding DNA: TGTGCCAGCAGTGGGATTGGACAGGCATATGGCTACACCTTC.

This clone was detected a few times. The genes are TRBV11-1 and TRBJ1-6; D is uncertain. Per germline, CDR1 SGHAT and CDR2 FQDESV (reference sequence). Between the trimmed V and J ends, which lost 1 base and 7 bases, there was a span of 8 bases. The CDR3 consists of 14 residues. As DNA, the CDR3 is TGTGCCAGCAGCTTAGACAGCCCCAATTCACCCCTCCACTTT. It is translated as CASSLDSPNSPLHF.

The CDR3, as DNA: TGTGCCAGCAGCTTGTCCAGCTCCTATAATTCACCCCTCCACTTT. Translating gives CASSLSSSYNSPLHF. The J gene is TRBJ1-6, the V gene TRBV7-9; D gene unclear. The CDR3 loop spans 15 amino acids. V lost 3 bases and J 0 bases, leaving 6 bases between the germline ends. CDR1 and CDR2 (germline): SEHNR, FQNEAQ (reference sequence).

This chain joins TRBV4-1 and TRBJ2-7; D possibly corresponds to TRBD2 (5 bases). The germline CDR1 and CDR2 sequences are MGHRA and YSYEKL. This CDR3 comprises 15 residues. V was clipped by 2 bases and J by 0 bases, with 11 bases between them. DNA of the CDR3: TGCGCCAGCAGCCAAATTAGTGGGAGCTCCTACGAGCAGTACTTC. Residues: CASSQISGSSYEQYF.

The CDR3 DNA reads as TGTGCCAGCAGCCCCGAGGGTCGCGCGGATTCACCCCTCCACTTT. This gives the protein CASSPEGRADSPLHF. The chain joins TRBV7-9 to TRBJ1-6, with D unresolved. This CDR3 contains 15 residues. The germline V gene has CDR1 SEHNR and CDR2 FQNEAQ (reference sequence). The V end was cut by 5 bases, the J end by 8 bases, with 16 bases between. Based on the CDR3 plus reference TRBV7-9 and TRBJ1-6, the full variable domain is DTGVSQNPRHKITKRGQNVTFRCDPISEHNRLYWYRQTLGQGPEFLTYFQNEAQLEKSRLLSDRFSAERPKGSFSTLEIQRTEQGDSAMYLCASSPEGRADSPLHFGNGTRLTVT.

About this clone itself: Germline is not matched at one junction end, which may reflect a read error. The chain joins TRBV30 to TRBJ2-6, with TRBD1 as a possible D gene (5 bases). This CDR3 comprises 13 residues. The germline V gene has CDR1 GTSNPN and CDR2 SVGIG (reference sequence). The chain's CDR3 is CASGFGGANGLTF. The CDR3 DNA reads TGTGCCTCAGGGTTTGGTGGGGCCAACGGCCTGACTTTC. Full variable domain (missing parts from reference TRBV30 and TRBJ2-6): SQTIHQWPATLVQPVGSPLSLECTVEGTSNPNLYWYRQAAGRGLQLLFYSVGIGQISSEVPQNLSASRPQDRQFILSSKKLLLSDSGFYLCASGFGGANGLTFGAGSRLTVL.

The J gene is TRBJ1-1, the V gene TRBV29-1; the D is unclear. The CDR3 is 13 residues long. CDR1 and CDR2 (germline): SQVTM, ANQGSEA. V gave up 6 bases and J gave up 0 bases, with 11 bases separating them. The CDR3 coding sequence is TGCAGCGTGGCCCCCGTGCTGAACACTGAAGCTTTCTTT. Protein: CSVAPVLNTEAFF.

This chain connects TRBV9 to TRBJ2-5, with a weak D call TRBD2 (8 bases). Germline CDR1 reads SGDLS; CDR2 reads YYNGEE. V was shortened by 4 bases and J by 5 bases, with 21 bases between the two germline ends. The CDR3 totals 16 residues. The CDR3 coding sequence is TGTGCCAGCAGCTCGAAGGGGGCTAGCGGGCCGGAGACCCAGTACTTC. Protein: CASSSKGASGPETQYF.

This sequence joins TRBV5-4 and TRBJ1-4; 8 bases line up with TRBD1. Germline V lookup: CDR1 SGHNT, CDR2 YYREEE (reference sequence). J was trimmed by 8 bases and V by 4 bases; bases with no gene match: 16. This CDR3 spans 17 amino acids. This CDR3 reads CASSPSGTGRGKEKLFF. The CDR3 nucleotides read TGTGCCAGCAGCCCTTCCGGGACAGGTAGAGGAAAGGAAAAACTGTTTTTT.

In the case of this clone: Different DNA sequences within this sample yield the same CDR3. The CDR3 sequence is CAISPGQGYEQYF. Written as DNA, the CDR3 is TGTGCCATCAGTCCGGGACAGGGTTACGAGCAGTACTTC. This chain uses TRBV10-3 with TRBJ2-7; 9 bases match TRBD1. V lost 5 bases and J lost 4; bases outside the gene matches: 3. From germline, CDR1 is ENHRY and CDR2 SYGVKD. The CDR3 covers 13 residues.

V gene TRBV27 combines with J gene TRBJ2-6; tentative D call: TRBD2 (6 bases). The germline V gene has CDR1 MNHEY and CDR2 SMNVEV (reference sequence). Trimming took off 0 bases at V and 1 base at J, with 16 bases between the two ends. This CDR3 is 19 amino acids long. The DNA for the CDR3 is TGTGCCAGCAGTTTATCGTGGGTCCGGGGAGGATCTGGGGCCAACGTCCTGACTTTC. Its translation is CASSLSWVRGGSGANVLTF.

J is TRBJ2-7 and V is TRBV14; 9 bases are shared with TRBD2. The CDR3 loop spans 16 amino acids. Germline-derived CDR1 and CDR2 are SGHDN and FVKESK. V shed 0 bases and J 4 bases; nucleotides not matched to a gene: 7. The CDR3 nucleotides read TGTGCCAGCAGCCAAGATCTGGGACTAGCAAGTTACGAGCAGTACTTC. Its protein is CASSQDLGLASYEQYF.

The chain has TRBV11-2 and TRBJ2-7; 8 bases agree with TRBD1. Germline lookup yields CDR1 SGHAT and CDR2 FQNNGV. V gave up 5 bases and J gave up 7 bases; unmatched junction bases: 16. This CDR3 contains 16 residues. The CDR3 loop is CASSPTNIQGAREQYF. In DNA form, the CDR3 reads TGTGCCAGCAGCCCCACGAACATCCAGGGGGCGCGGGAGCAGTACTTC.

This sequence joins TRBV4-2 and TRBJ2-7, with TRBD1 matching 7 bases. Unmatched junction bases numbered 11, after V lost 0 bases and J lost 0 bases. The germline CDR1 and CDR2 sequences are LGHNA and YNFKEQ. The CDR3 totals 18 residues. DNA for the CDR3: TGTGCCAGCAGCCAAGAAGGGGGCCTAGGGCCGAGCTCCTACGAGCAGTACTTC. It is translated as CASSQEGGLGPSSYEQYF.

The J gene is TRBJ1-6, the V gene TRBV18; possible D gene TRBD1, 5 bases. The CDR3 extends over 14 amino acids. Trimming pared 4 bases from V and 4 bases from J, leaving 8 bases between. Germline CDR1 is KGHSH and CDR2 is LQKENI. As DNA, the CDR3 is TGTGCCAGCTCACTGGACAAGTATAATTCACCCCTCCACTTT. The encoded protein is CASSLDKYNSPLHF.

This clone has just one count. The chain carries TRBV11-2 and TRBJ1-1; D is uncertain. This CDR3 contains 14 residues. V was trimmed by 1 base and J by 8 bases, leaving 14 bases between them. Per the germline V gene, CDR1 is SGHAT and CDR2 is FQNNGV. The DNA of the CDR3 is TGTGCCAGCAGCTTAGCCAGTGTTGGAGGGGAAGCTTTCTTT. Translated: CASSLASVGGEAFF. The whole variable domain, filled in from reference TRBV11-2 and TRBJ1-1, reads EAGVAQSPRYKIIEKRQSVAFWCNPISGHATLYWYQQILGQGPKLLIQFQNNGVVDDSQLPKDRFSAERLKGVDSTLKIQPAKLEDSAVYLCASSLASVGGEAFFGQGTRLTVV.